This T cell receptor beta chain was captured by sequencing in a study of regulatory T cells in long-lasting Graves disease. This clonotype was seen many times. Relying on iRepertoire HTBI primers and Arm-PCR of CDR3 regions, the team built TCR beta libraries. MiXCR, run by TCRdb on the multiplex PCR reads, gives a single entry per CDR3 protein. Counted here are roughly 380,000 distinct CDR3 sequences, over 15% occurring once; the ten biggest clones make up around 27%. The germline gives CDR1 SNHLY, CDR2 FYNNEI. V lost 11 bases, J lost 4 bases, and 18 bases lay in between. There are 14 residues in the CDR3. As for time point: newly diagnosed GD, antithyroid drugs for less than 3 months. PBMCs were the source of the RNA used for TCR sequencing. The peripheral blood volume drawn was roughly 8.7 milliliters, and it was collected into EDTA tubes. The sample was also reused in another study, on T cells in Graves' hyperthyroidism and ophthalmopathy. According to that study: When the TCR CDR3 underwent first-round RT-PCR, the HTBI primer set was used. The model anticipated ophthalmopathy a median approximately six months pre-onset.

The chain links TRBV2 to TRBJ2-1, with a weak D call TRBD1 (7 bases). The sample consisted of peripheral blood mononuclear cells (PBMCs), taken at new diagnosis, from a patient treated with antithyroid drugs. The TCR was taken from a man aged 35-49 years with Graves disease. CDR3: CASTKGAGYNEQFF. The CDR3 nucleotides read TGTGCCTCAACAAAGGGGGCGGGGTACAATGAGCAGTTCTTC. The variable domain in full, with the rest retrieved from reference TRBV2 and TRBJ2-1, is EPEVTQTPSHQVTQMGQEVILRCVPISNHLYFYWYRQILGQKVEFLVSFYNNEISEKSEIFDDQFSVERPDGSNFTLKIRSTKLEDSAMYFCASTKGAGYNEQFFGPGTRLTVL.